This T cell receptor beta chain was identified during a study of tumor-infiltrating lymphocytes in primary liver carcinoma. The authors made TCR beta cDNA from 500 ng total RNA with a constant-region primer. Three-round nested multiplex PCR performed with slightly modified ARM-PCR produced the TCR beta libraries. Primers for the first two PCR rounds were TRBV1-TRBV30 forward primers and a C-beta reverse primer (around 10 cycles per round). MiXCR was run by TCRdb on the multiplex PCR reads, yielding one entry per CDR3 protein. This repertoire shows 95,000 to 100,000 distinct CDR3 sequences, about 62% found once; its top ten account for approximately 12%. As to this clonotype: The junction does not match germline at one end; this may be a read error.

The CDR3 is made up of 12 amino acids. The V gene's germline CDR1 is ENHRY and CDR2 SYGVKD. The roughly 19-32 mg bulk tissue piece was not sorted before simultaneous RNA and DNA extraction. The source of this sequence is a woman in her fifties or sixties with primary liver carcinoma and hepatitis B virus infection. The rearrangement links TRBV10-3 to TRBJ2-7; D may match TRBD1 or TRBD2 (6 bases each). Source material: liver tumor tissue from sampling region 2. This sample's subset: tumor region T2, inferior pole. CDR3 bases: TGTGCCACCCGACAGGACTACTACGAGCAGTACTTT. Encoded protein: CATRQDYYEQYF.